This entry lists 25 T cell receptor beta chains sequenced from one sample in a study of neoadjuvant anti-PD-1 for oral cavity cancer. Sequencing was performed with immunoSEQ multiplex PCR; in TCRdb, only in-frame clones are kept and a portion is missing. The table includes 65,000 to 95,000 clones, approximately 80% detected once. This sample comprised PBMCs, obtained before nivolumab (anti-PD-1) treatment. Receptor source: a person between 35 and 79 years old with oral cavity squamous cell carcinoma.

This clone was counted once. The chain uses TRBV5-1 and TRBJ2-1; 8 positions agree with TRBD2. The junction had 6 bases not matched to a gene; V was cut back by 2 bases and J by 5 bases. The CDR3 is 15 amino acids. CDR1 and CDR2 (germline): SGHRS, YFSETQ. The CDR3 DNA sequence: TGCGCCAGCAGCTTTATACTAGCGGTAAACAATGAGCAGTTCTTC. It is translated as CASSFILAVNNEQFF.

This chain connects TRBV5-6 to TRBJ2-7; D remains ambiguous. V lost 3 bases to trimming and J lost 0 bases, with 13 bases between them. CDR1 is SGHDT, CDR2 YYEEEE, per germline. The CDR3 has 15 residues. CDR3 residues: CASSWSDTYSYEQYF. The CDR3 bases are TGTGCCAGCAGCTGGAGTGACACCTACTCCTACGAGCAGTACTTC.

The rearrangement links TRBV6-5 to TRBJ1-2; 8 positions agree with TRBD1. Per the germline V gene, CDR1 is MNHEY and CDR2 is SVGAGI. The J segment lost 4 bases and the V segment lost 6 bases, leaving 10 bases of the junction unmatched. The CDR3 is made up of 15 amino acids. CDR3 residues: CASRRPGTGSYGYTF. The CDR3 nucleotides read TGTGCCAGCAGGCGCCCCGGGACAGGAAGCTATGGCTACACCTTC.

The chain links TRBV28 to TRBJ2-6, with D hard to call. The CDR3 has 14 amino acids. CDR1 is MDHEN, CDR2 SYDVKM, per germline. The ends were cut back, 6 bases at V and 2 bases at J, with 8 bases in the middle. CDR3 nucleotide sequence: TGTGCCAGCAGCCCCGCCGCTGGGGCCAACGTCCTGACTTTC. This gives the protein CASSPAAGANVLTF.

This rearrangement joins TRBV7-8 to TRBJ1-5; D is possibly TRBD1 (6 bases). V lost 5 bases and J 0 bases, leaving 11 bases between the germline ends. This CDR3 contains 15 residues. Germline assignment: CDR1 SGHVS and CDR2 FQNEAQ. As DNA, the CDR3 is TGTGCCAGCAGCCCACAGGGTAATAGCAATCAGCCCCAGCATTTT. It yields the protein CASSPQGNSNQPQHF.

V usage is TRBV2 and J usage is TRBJ1-4, with a possible D match to TRBD1 (5 bases). This CDR3 is 13 amino acids long. Germline values: CDR1 SNHLY, CDR2 FYNNEI. V lost 8 bases to trimming and J lost 3 bases, with 10 bases between them. The CDR3 DNA reads as TGTGCCAGCGGGGGATTGGCTAATGAAAAACTGTTTTTT. Its translation: CASGGLANEKLFF.

The table lists this clone with a few counts. This sequence joins TRBV4-1 and TRBJ1-3; D not resolved. With 1 base removed from V and 4 bases from J, the gap between germline ends came to 11 bases. CDR1 MGHRA and CDR2 YSYEKL come from the germline V gene. The CDR3 totals 15 residues. CDR3 nucleotide sequence: TGCGCCAGCAGCCAAGGAGGGCAAAGAGGAAACACCATATATTTT. Translated, it gives CASSQGGQRGNTIYF.

This chain joins TRBV6-5 and TRBJ2-7; D gene unclear. Germline V CDR1 and CDR2: MNHEY, SVGAGI. This CDR3 spans 11 amino acids. V lost 4 bases, J lost 6 bases, and 7 bases lay in between. The CDR3 reads CASSSVGEQYF. The CDR3 DNA reads TGTGCCAGCAGTTCTGTGGGCGAGCAGTACTTC.

The rearrangement links TRBV5-1 to TRBJ2-6; D is undetermined. The CDR3 is 16 residues long. Trimming left V 4 bases short and J 0 bases short, with 11 bases between. The germline gives CDR1 SGHRS, CDR2 YFSETQ. CDR3 DNA: TGCGCCAGCAGCCAGACTTCACACTCTGGGGCCAACGTCCTGACTTTC. It codes for CASSQTSHSGANVLTF.

V gene TRBV5-1 combines with J gene TRBJ1-2; D gene ambiguous. V gave up 0 bases and J gave up 8 bases, with 11 bases separating them. Germline lookup yields CDR1 SGHRS and CDR2 YFSETQ. The CDR3 is made up of 13 amino acids. CDR3 in DNA: TGCGCCAGCAGCTTGGGTGCCACGGAGGGCTACACCTTC. Amino acids: CASSLGATEGYTF.

V is TRBV6-5 and J is TRBJ2-1, with D perhaps given as TRBD1 or TRBD2 (5 bases each). Germline V gives CDR1 MNHEY, CDR2 SVGAGI. Trimming took off 6 bases at V and 9 bases at J, with 15 bases between the two ends. The CDR3 is 13 residues long. The CDR3 region is CASRRGYGAEQFF. The CDR3, as DNA: TGTGCCAGCAGAAGGGGCTACGGGGCTGAGCAGTTCTTC.

This clone was recorded once. J is TRBJ2-1 and V is TRBV5-6; D is uncertain. The CDR3 length is 14 residues. Germline CDR1 SGHDT, CDR2 YYEEEE. Trimming shortened V by 0 bases and J by 4 bases, and 8 bases separated the two germline ends. The CDR3 region is CASSLEGGYNEQFF. The CDR3 nucleotides are TGTGCCAGCAGCTTGGAGGGCGGATACAATGAGCAGTTCTTC.

The rearrangement links TRBV19 to TRBJ2-5, with a tentative D call TRBD2 (7 bases). This CDR3 contains 15 residues. CDR1 is LNHDA, CDR2 SQIVND, per germline (reference sequence). Between the trimmed V and J ends, which lost 5 bases and 4 bases, there was a span of 17 bases. The CDR3: CASSLLRGGRETQYF. The CDR3 DNA reads TGTGCCAGTAGTCTGCTCAGGGGCGGGAGAGAGACCCAGTACTTC.

DNA for the CDR3: TGTGCCAGCAGTTGGGGACAGGGGGCGACCGGGGAGCTGTTTTTT. This sequence encodes CASSWGQGATGELFF. This rearrangement joins TRBV5-4 to TRBJ2-2; 12 nucleotides agree with TRBD1. CDR1 SGHNT and CDR2 YYREEE come from the germline V gene (reference sequence). The CDR3 has 15 amino acids. The junction had 4 bases not matched to a gene; V was cut back by 5 bases and J by 5 bases.

This chain uses TRBV28 with TRBJ1-2; D ambiguous. Germline CDR1 reads MDHEN; CDR2 reads SYDVKM. V shed 6 bases and J shed 7 bases, with 15 bases lying between them. The CDR3 has 13 amino acids. Written as DNA, the CDR3 is TGTGCCAGCAGCCCCCATAGTTTCGCTGGCTACACCTTC. Protein sequence: CASSPHSFAGYTF.

This chain links TRBV25-1 with TRBJ2-2, with D possibly called TRBD1 or TRBD2 (5 bases each). CDR1 is MGHDK and CDR2 is SYGVNS in the germline V gene. The CDR3 is 15 amino acids. V lost 7 bases, J lost 4 bases, and 16 bases lay in between. The CDR3 region has the DNA TGTGCCAGCACCAGTTTGGGACCGGGCACCGGGGAGCTGTTTTTT. Encoded protein: CASTSLGPGTGELFF.

The chain couples TRBV19 to TRBJ2-7, with D perhaps given as TRBD1 or TRBD2 (5 bases each). The V gene lost 4 bases and the J gene lost 5 bases, with 18 bases spanning the gap. This CDR3 region has 15 residues. Germline V lookup: CDR1 LNHDA, CDR2 SQIVND (reference sequence). The CDR3 reads CASSTSQARVNEQYF. The CDR3 DNA follows: TGTGCCAGTAGTACCTCACAGGCGCGGGTCAACGAGCAGTACTTC. The whole variable domain, filled in from reference TRBV19 and TRBJ2-7, reads DGGITQSPKYLFRKEGQNVTLSCEQNLNHDAMYWYRQDPGQGLRLIYYSQIVNDFQKGDIAEGYSVSREKKESFPLTVTSAQKNPTAFYLCASSTSQARVNEQYFGPGTRLTVT.

The genes are TRBV27 and TRBJ2-7; 9 bases align to TRBD2. The CDR3 extends over 15 amino acids. The ends lost 5 bases at V and 6 bases at J; junction bases unmatched: 11. The germline V gene encodes CDR1 MNHEY and CDR2 SMNVEV (reference sequence). The CDR3 nucleotides read TGTGCCAGCAGTCCCCTCGGACTAGCGACTCTCGAGCAGTACTTC. Residues: CASSPLGLATLEQYF.

The rearrangement joins TRBV6-5 to TRBJ2-4; no definite D call. In germline, CDR1 is MNHEY, CDR2 SVGAGI. V was pared by 6 bases and J by 6 bases, with 15 bases between. The CDR3 runs 14 residues. CDR3 sequence (DNA): TGTGCCAGCAGAACGACACCCCTGTCAAACATTCAGTACTTC. Translated, it gives CASRTTPLSNIQYF.

This sequence joins TRBV28 and TRBJ2-7, with TRBD1 matching 11 bases. Losses at the gene ends were 5 bases for V and 4 bases for J; bases not matched to a gene: 7. The CDR3 contains 15 residues. The germline gives CDR1 MDHEN, CDR2 SYDVKM. CDR3 loop: CASSTGQGAGYEQYF. DNA of the CDR3: TGTGCCAGCAGTACCGGACAGGGGGCTGGGTACGAGCAGTACTTC.

This clone has a handful of counts. V and J are TRBV29-1 and TRBJ2-3, with D perhaps TRBD1 (5 bases). The CDR3 runs 14 residues. The V and J ends lost 0 bases and 8 bases respectively, with 15 bases between them. Germline lookup yields CDR1 SQVTM and CDR2 ANQGSEA. The CDR3 loop reads CSVEDPQVGSTQYF. The CDR3, as DNA: TGCAGCGTTGAAGATCCACAGGTTGGGTCTACGCAGTATTTT.

The rearrangement links TRBV6-5 to TRBJ1-2, with D possibly TRBD1 on 5 matching bases. This CDR3 has 15 amino acids. Germline V CDR1 and CDR2: MNHEY, SVGAGI. Trimming removed 0 bases from V and 1 base from J, with 9 bases in between. CDR3 bases: TGTGCCAGCAGTTACTCGGGACGAATTAACTATGGCTACACCTTC. Translating it yields CASSYSGRINYGYTF.

V is TRBV19 and J is TRBJ1-5; no clear D. V dropped 2 bases and J dropped 1 base, with 6 bases sitting between them. This CDR3 is 14 amino acids long. CDR1 is LNHDA, CDR2 SQIVND, per germline (reference sequence). CDR3 bases: TGTGCCAGTAGTATATCACAGAGCAATCAGCCCCAGCATTTT. This translates into CASSISQSNQPQHF.

The chain has TRBV29-1 and TRBJ2-7, with D uncertain. The V end lost 5 bases, the J end lost 0 bases, and 11 bases lay between the germline ends. The CDR3 spans 13 residues. The V gene's germline CDR1 is SQVTM and CDR2 ANQGSEA. CDR3 DNA sequence: TGCAGCGTTTCGGACCGGAGCTCCTACGAGCAGTACTTC. Translated: CSVSDRSSYEQYF.

The chain links TRBV5-4 to TRBJ1-1, with TRBD1 as a possible D gene (6 bases). Trimming shortened V by 0 bases and J by 1 base, and 13 bases separated the two germline ends. Germline V lookup: CDR1 SGHNT, CDR2 YYREEE (reference sequence). This CDR3 spans 16 amino acids. CDR3 region: CASSLAPRGENTEAFF. CDR3 bases: TGTGCCAGCAGCTTGGCCCCCAGGGGCGAGAACACTGAAGCTTTCTTT.